Listed below are T cell receptor beta chains from one sample, sequenced in a study of T-cell reconstitution after alpha-beta-depleted transplantation in children. TCRdb called the PCR reads again in MiXCR, with one record for every CDR3 protein. The top ten hold 0.79% of the sample, which has roughly 670,000 distinct CDR3 sequences, roughly 13% seen once. Source: PBMCs, taken before TCRalphabeta/CD19-depleted stem cell transplant. These receptors all stem from a girl aged 2 to 10 with congenital amegakaryocytic thrombocytopenia, due to receive a stem cell transplant. The CDR3 runs from the conserved cysteine through the conserved F or W. A D gene is named only where the DNA matches it firmly. For some rows the clone size is stated as once, few or many, or as a class when expanded; others skip it.

j_call clone_size d_call v_call cdr3_aa cdr3_nt
TRBJ2-1 once NA TRBV14 CASSRSRATYNEQFF TGTGCCAGCAGCCGGTCTCGGGCTACCTACAATGAGCAGTTCTTC
TRBJ2-7 NA NA TRBV20-1 CSASGRPQDYEQYF TGCAGTGCTAGCGGGAGACCCCAGGACTACGAGCAGTACTTC
TRBJ2-1 many TRBD1 TRBV6-5 CASSYSNRGRNEQFF TGTGCCAGCAGTTACTCGAACAGGGGGCGAAATGAGCAGTTCTTC
TRBJ2-7 NA TRBD2 TRBV4-1 CASSQESRLAGAHEQYF TGCGCCAGCAGCCAAGAATCTAGGCTAGCGGGAGCACACGAGCAGTACTTC
TRBJ2-3 NA NA TRBV9 CASSVPEGTDTQYF TGTGCCAGCAGCGTTCCGGAAGGGACAGATACGCAGTATTTT
TRBJ2-5 few NA TRBV7-8 CASSLAWGETQYF TGTGCCAGCAGCTTAGCTTGGGGTGAGACCCAGTACTTC
TRBJ2-5 many TRBD2 TRBV20-1 CSAVLFGTSGNVQETQYF TGCAGTGCTGTCCTTTTTGGGACTAGCGGGAACGTCCAAGAGACCCAGTACTTC
TRBJ1-2 many NA TRBV5-1 CASSSTGYSYGYTF TGCGCCAGCAGCTCTACAGGGTACTCCTATGGCTACACCTTC
TRBJ2-3 many TRBD2 TRBV5-1 CASSLGVSGRTIASDTQYF TGCGCCAGCAGCTTGGGAGTTAGCGGGAGGACGATTGCATCCGATACGCAGTATTTT
TRBJ2-1 many NA TRBV9 CASSPDLGEQFF TGTGCCAGCAGCCCTGATCTTGGGGAGCAGTTCTTC
TRBJ2-5 many NA TRBV7-7 CASSLEALGGAETQYF TGTGCCAGCAGCTTAGAGGCATTGGGGGGGGCAGAGACCCAGTACTTC
TRBJ1-6 many NA TRBV12-3/TRBV12-4 CASILQGNSPLHF TGTGCCAGCATTCTCCAGGGAAATTCACCCCTCCACTTT
TRBJ2-7 few NA TRBV7-8 CASHTWGVNEQYF TGTGCCAGCCACACGTGGGGCGTCAACGAGCAGTACTTC
TRBJ2-5 NA NA TRBV28 CASRSGGDRETQYF TGTGCCAGCAGGTCAGGAGGAGACAGGGAGACCCAGTACTTC
TRBJ1-4 many NA TRBV5-1 CASRSRDGDEKLFF TGCGCCAGCAGAAGCAGGGACGGGGATGAAAAACTGTTTTTT
TRBJ2-1 few TRBD2 TRBV7-2 CASSLEPSGRVNEQFF TGTGCCAGCAGCTTAGAGCCTAGCGGGAGAGTCAATGAGCAGTTCTTC
TRBJ2-1 many NA TRBV5-1 CASSLHVRYNEQFF TGCGCCAGCAGCTTGCACGTGAGGTACAATGAGCAGTTCTTC
TRBJ2-2 many NA TRBV5-1 CASSFRGAGELFF TGCGCCAGCAGCTTCAGGGGCGCCGGGGAGCTGTTTTTT
TRBJ2-1 NA NA TRBV12-3/TRBV12-4 CASSSNLMEREQFF TGTGCCAGCAGTTCAAATCTGATGGAGCGGGAGCAGTTCTTC
TRBJ2-7 many TRBD2 TRBV20-1 CSARDLYSFSTSGSAEWYVQYF TGCAGTGCTAGAGATCTTTATTCTTTCTCGACTAGCGGGAGTGCGGAATGGTATGTGCAGTACTTC
TRBJ2-3 few NA TRBV11-2 CASSLWRLGQGGTDTQYF TGTGCCAGCAGCCTCTGGAGGCTCGGGCAGGGAGGCACAGATACGCAGTATTTT
TRBJ2-1 many NA TRBV20-1 CSAEWNEQFF TGCAGCGCCGAGTGGAATGAGCAGTTCTTC
TRBJ2-1 NA TRBD2 TRBV5-1 CASSLQLAGGQGQFF TGCGCCAGCAGCTTGCAGCTAGCGGGAGGGCAGGGGCAGTTCTTC
TRBJ2-7 few NA TRBV5-6 CASRSGPGLGYEQYF TGTGCCAGCAGGAGCGGTCCGGGGTTGGGGTACGAGCAGTACTTC
TRBJ2-3 NA TRBD2 TRBV5-1 CASSWGLAGESGTQYF TGCGCCAGCAGCTGGGGACTAGCGGGAGAATCTGGTACGCAGTATTTT
TRBJ2-3 many TRBD2 TRBV7-8 CASSWTSGRADTQYF TGTGCCAGCAGCTGGACTAGCGGGAGAGCAGATACGCAGTATTTT
TRBJ2-3 many TRBD1 TRBV29-1 CSVWTGTTDTQYF TGCAGCGTTTGGACAGGGACCACAGATACGCAGTATTTT